These T cell receptor beta chains were read from a single sample in a study of T cell changes during pregnancy in multiple sclerosis. Generated by immunoSEQ multiplex PCR, the TCRdb table keeps only in-frame clones and is missing some. The table records over 40,000 clones, around 89% of them present only once. The sequencing here drew on CD4+ T cells from peripheral blood mononuclear cells, taken in the second trimester of pregnancy. The source of these receptors is a female donor with multiple sclerosis, enrolled in a pregnancy study. CDR3s leave out the opening cysteine and the closing phenylalanine or tryptophan.

CDR3 length,J gene,V gene,CDR3 protein
13,TRBJ2-1,TRBV6-5,ASRFRTSAYNEQF
15,TRBJ2-1,TRBV27,ASSLRWEISTRNEQF
13,TRBJ2-2,TRBV6-5,ASRHLQGDTGELF
15,TRBJ2-2,TRBV5-4,ASSLNALAGATGELF
12,TRBJ2-2,TRBV4-3,ASSHTYYTGELF
15,TRBJ2-1,TRBV6-1,ASSEASQGLPLNEQF
13,TRBJ1-5,TRBV19,ASSKTGTGYQPQH
10,TRBJ2-7,TRBV30,AWRRDSYEQY
12,TRBJ2-7,TRBV5-1,ASSYQGSGYEQY
12,TRBJ2-7,TRBV11-1,ASSLAGEPYEQY
11,TRBJ2-1,TRBV27,ASSLTSGIEQF
16,TRBJ2-1,TRBV5-1,ASSFLSSGGISYNEQF
15,TRBJ1-4,TRBV5-4,ASSPRTGGTTNEKLF
13,TRBJ2-7,TRBV11-2,ASSSDSGRAHEQY
13,TRBJ1-4,TRBV19,ASRQDRASDEKLF
14,TRBJ2-3,TRBV27,ASNPLLAGGSDTQY
12,TRBJ2-3,TRBV9,ASSVGGLTDTQY
12,TRBJ1-1,TRBV7-8,ASSPRTGNTEAF
13,TRBJ1-2,TRBV5-1,ASSLDWQGLYGYT
10,TRBJ2-1,TRBV4-2,ASSLARGEQF
9,TRBJ2-3,TRBV29-1,SVTRSDTQY
11,TRBJ1-4,TRBV7-7,ASSQRGGEKLF
12,TRBJ1-1,TRBV5-4,ASSGQGLNTEAF
13,TRBJ2-2,TRBV6-4,ASSDARQGDRELF
12,TRBJ1-1,TRBV19,ASSTRQMNTEAF
14,TRBJ2-5,TRBV19,ASSIAYGGRRETQY
12,TRBJ2-3,TRBV19,ASASGSMTDTQY
13,TRBJ1-2,TRBV28,ASSPNGSGDYGYT
14,TRBJ2-3,TRBV11-2,ASSPKGGGAPTTQY
13,TRBJ2-1,TRBV10-3,AISAGGPPYNEQF
12,TRBJ2-5,TRBV5-3,ARNIGSNGRTQY
13,TRBJ2-6,TRBV19,ASRTGISGANVLT
10,TRBJ1-2,TRBV6-5,ASSVRGSVYT
13,TRBJ2-1,TRBV27,ASSPSQGGYNEQF
13,TRBJ2-1,TRBV18,ASSDSGSTYNEQF
12,TRBJ2-7,TRBV28,ASTPGTSGYEQY
14,TRBJ1-1,TRBV27,ASSTLVLQGYTEAF
15,TRBJ1-2,TRBV9,ASSVGTGGPPLFGYT
15,TRBJ1-4,TRBV5-1,ASSLGFLGQGLNELF
19,TRBJ1-5,TRBV18,ASSLSGTGDPPFYSNQPQH
12,TRBJ2-5,TRBV14,ASSQELGTWAQY
12,TRBJ1-2,TRBV28,ASSLQSMGQAHT